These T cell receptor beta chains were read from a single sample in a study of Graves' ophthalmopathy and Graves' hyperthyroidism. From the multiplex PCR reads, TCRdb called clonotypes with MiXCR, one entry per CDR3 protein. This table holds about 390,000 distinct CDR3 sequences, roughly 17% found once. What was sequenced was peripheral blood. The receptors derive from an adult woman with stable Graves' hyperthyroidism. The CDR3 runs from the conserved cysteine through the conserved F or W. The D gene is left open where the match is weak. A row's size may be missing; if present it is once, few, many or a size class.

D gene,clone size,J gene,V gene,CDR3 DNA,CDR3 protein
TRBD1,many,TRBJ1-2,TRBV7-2,TGTGCCAGCAGCCTTGACAGGGCGGCTGGCTACACCTTC,CASSLDRAAGYTF
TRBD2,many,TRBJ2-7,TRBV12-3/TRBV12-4,TGTGCCAGCAGTTCCGGGACTAGCGGGAGTGTCGTCAACGAGCAGTACTTC,CASSSGTSGSVVNEQYF
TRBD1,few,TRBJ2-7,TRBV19,TGTGCCAGTAGTCCAACGGACAGGTACGAGCAGTACTTC,CASSPTDRYEQYF
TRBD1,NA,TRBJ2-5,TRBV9,TGTGCCAGCAGCGCCGGGACAGGGAGCGGGGTGGAGACCCAGTACTTC,CASSAGTGSGVETQYF
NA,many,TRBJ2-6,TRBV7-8,TGTGCCAGCAGCTTAGTATACAGCTCTGGGGCCAACGTCCTGACTTTC,CASSLVYSSGANVLTF
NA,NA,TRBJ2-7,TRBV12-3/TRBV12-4,TGTGCCAGCAGACCCGCAGGAGGGATCCCCTACGAGCAGTACTTC,CASRPAGGIPYEQYF
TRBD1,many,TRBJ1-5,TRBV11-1,TGTGCCAGCAGCTTAGGAAAGGGGGCTCCTTCGCCCCAGCATTTT,CASSLGKGAPSPQHF
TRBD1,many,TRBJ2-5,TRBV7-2,TGTGCCAGCAGCTTAACGAAAGGGACAGACCAAGAGACCCAGTACTTC,CASSLTKGTDQETQYF
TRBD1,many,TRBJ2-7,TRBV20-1,TGCAGTGCGCCGGGGCAGGGGGACGAGCAGTACTTC,CSAPGQGDEQYF
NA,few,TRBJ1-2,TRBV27,TGTGCCAGCAGTTCCGACAGATATGGCTACACCTTC,CASSSDRYGYTF
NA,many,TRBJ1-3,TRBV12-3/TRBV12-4,TGTGCCAGCAGTCCCACCGGCCCTGGAAACACCATATATTTT,CASSPTGPGNTIYF
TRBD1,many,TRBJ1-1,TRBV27,TGTGCCAGCAGACGGACCGGGACAGGGGGAAGCACTGAAGCTTTCTTT,CASRRTGTGGSTEAFF
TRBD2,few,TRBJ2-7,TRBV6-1,TGTGCCAGCAGCCGTAGCGGGGAACCCTACGAGCAGTACTTC,CASSRSGEPYEQYF
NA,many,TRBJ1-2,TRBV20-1,TGCAGTGCTAGAGAAGGTGGCAGGATTAACTATGGCTACACCTTC,CSAREGGRINYGYTF
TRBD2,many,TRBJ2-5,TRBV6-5,TGTGCCAGCAGTTCAAGTTTGGCTAGCGGGATCGTCGAGACCCAGTACTTC,CASSSSLASGIVETQYF
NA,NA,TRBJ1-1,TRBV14,TGTGCCAGCAGCCAAGATCCAGTCTCAGCTTTCTTT,CASSQDPVSAFF
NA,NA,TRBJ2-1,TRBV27,TGTGCCAGCAGTTTATCCCCGGGACTCAATGAGCAGTTCTTC,CASSLSPGLNEQFF
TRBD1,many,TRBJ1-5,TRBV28,TGTGCCAGCAGTGCCCATCCCCGGGACAGGGGGCGAAATCAGCCCCAGCATTTT,CASSAHPRDRGRNQPQHF
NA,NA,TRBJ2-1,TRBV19,TGTGCCAGTAGTATAACAGGCCCTCCCGGCAATGAGCAGTTCTTC,CASSITGPPGNEQFF
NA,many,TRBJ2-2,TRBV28,TGTGCCAGCAGTTACCCAGGGGGCGGGAGGCTCCGCGGGGAGCTGTTTTTT,CASSYPGGGRLRGELFF
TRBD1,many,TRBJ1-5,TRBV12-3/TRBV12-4,TGTGCCAGCAGTTTAGCGGGACAGGGTGGTCAGCCCCAGCATTTT,CASSLAGQGGQPQHF
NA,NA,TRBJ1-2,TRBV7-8,TGTGCCAGCAGCTTAGGAGGGGTTCAGGGGAATGGCTATGGCTACACCTTC,CASSLGGVQGNGYGYTF
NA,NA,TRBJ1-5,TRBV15,TGTGCCACCAGCTCGCGATTGATTGAAACGGATCAGCCCCAGCATTTT,CATSSRLIETDQPQHF
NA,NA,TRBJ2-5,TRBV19,TGTGCCAGTAGAAAAGTAGGGGGAGGGGCGATGGAGACCCAGTACTTC,CASRKVGGGAMETQYF
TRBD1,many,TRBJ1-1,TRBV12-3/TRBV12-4,TGTGCCAGCAGTTTGACAGGGGTTGGAGTGGCTGAAGCTTTCTTT,CASSLTGVGVAEAFF
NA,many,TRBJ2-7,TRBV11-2,TGTGCCAGCAGCTTGGAGCTGGGATACTACGAGCAGTACTTC,CASSLELGYYEQYF
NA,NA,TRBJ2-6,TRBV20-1,TGCAGTGCTAGAGCTTTGGGGCACAAGAGCTCTGGGGCCAACGTCCTGACTTTC,CSARALGHKSSGANVLTF
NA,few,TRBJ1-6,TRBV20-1,TGCAGTGCTAGAGTGGGGGCAGGGAATAATTCACCCCTCCACTTT,CSARVGAGNNSPLHF
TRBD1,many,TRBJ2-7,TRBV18,TGTGCCAGCTCACCCGAGAGGGACAGGGGTTTTACCGAGCAGTACTTC,CASSPERDRGFTEQYF
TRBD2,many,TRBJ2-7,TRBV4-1,TGCGCCAGCAGCCCCACTAGCGGGAGGGCCGAAGAGCAGTACTTC,CASSPTSGRAEEQYF
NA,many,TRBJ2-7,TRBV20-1,TGCAGTGCTAGGAAGCAGGTTAACTACGAGCAGTACTTC,CSARKQVNYEQYF
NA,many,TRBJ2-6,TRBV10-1,TGCGCCAGCAGCCCTGGGGCCAACGTCCTGACTTTC,CASSPGANVLTF
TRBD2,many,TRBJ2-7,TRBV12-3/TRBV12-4,TGTGCCAGCAGTTTCGAGCGGGGGGCCTACGAGCAGTACTTC,CASSFERGAYEQYF
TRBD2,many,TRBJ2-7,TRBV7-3,TGTGCCAGCAGCCCCCGTTGGGCGGGAGTAGGTGAGCAGTACTTC,CASSPRWAGVGEQYF
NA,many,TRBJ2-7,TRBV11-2,TGTGCCAGCAGCGACCTCCGGGGATCCTACGAGCAGTACTTC,CASSDLRGSYEQYF
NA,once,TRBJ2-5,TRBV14,TGTGCCAGCAGCCAAGTGGCTAGTGCGGCGGAGACCCAGTACTTC,CASSQVASAAETQYF
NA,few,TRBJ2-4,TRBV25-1,TGTGCCAGCAGACCAGACTACCCGAAAAACATTCAGTACTTC,CASRPDYPKNIQYF
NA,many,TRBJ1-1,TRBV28,TGTGCCAGCACCGAGCGGCGGACAGCGAACACTGAAGCTTTCTTT,CASTERRTANTEAFF
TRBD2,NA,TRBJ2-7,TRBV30,TGTGCCTGGAGCCCCGTGGGCGGGAGGAGCTCCTACGAGCAGTACTTC,CAWSPVGGRSSYEQYF
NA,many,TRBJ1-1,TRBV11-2,TGTGCCAGCAGTAAACTAAAGAACACTGAAGCTTTCTTT,CASSKLKNTEAFF
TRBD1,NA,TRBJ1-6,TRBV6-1,TGTGCCGGAGGACAGGTCGCGAATTCACCCCTCCACTTT,CAGGQVANSPLHF
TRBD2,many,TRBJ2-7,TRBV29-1,TGCAGCGTGTTAGGGAGGGCCTCATTCTACGAGCAGTACTTC,CSVLGRASFYEQYF
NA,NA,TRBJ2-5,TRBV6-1,TGTGCCAGCAGTGGACAACCTCACGCCGGGACCCAGTACTTC,CASSGQPHAGTQYF
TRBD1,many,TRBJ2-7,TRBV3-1,TGTGCCAGCAGCCAAGCAACCGGGACAGGGACCTACGAGCAGTACTTC,CASSQATGTGTYEQYF
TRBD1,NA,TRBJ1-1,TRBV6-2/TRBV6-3,TGTGCCAGCAGCCGGATGGGCGCCGGGACAGGGCAGAACACTGAAGCTTTCTTT,CASSRMGAGTGQNTEAFF
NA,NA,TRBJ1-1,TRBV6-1,TGTGCCAGCAGTCCAAAGGGGTGGGAGATGAACACTGAAGCTTTCTTT,CASSPKGWEMNTEAFF
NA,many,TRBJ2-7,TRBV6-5,TGTGCCAGCAGTTCACCGGACATCTCCTACGAGCAGTACTTC,CASSSPDISYEQYF
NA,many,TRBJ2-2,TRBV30,TGTGCCTGGAGTTCACCAGCGAACACCGGGGAGCTGTTTTTT,CAWSSPANTGELFF
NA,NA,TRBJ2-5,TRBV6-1,TGTGCCAGCCGTGGGGTGCCAGCTTTTGGAGGAGAGACCCAGTACTTC,CASRGVPAFGGETQYF
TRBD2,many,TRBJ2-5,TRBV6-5,TGTGCCAGTCTTCGCGGGGGTCTAGAGACCCAGTACTTC,CASLRGGLETQYF
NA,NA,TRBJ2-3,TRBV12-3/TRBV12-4,TGTGCCAGCTCTGGAGCAGATACGCAGTATTTT,CASSGADTQYF
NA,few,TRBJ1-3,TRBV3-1,TGTGCCAGCAGCCAAAAATTGGGAAACACCATATATTTT,CASSQKLGNTIYF